This TCR beta chain came from a study of shared clonotypes between healthy human individuals. As defined, naive CD8 cells were CD45RO-negative and positively selected for CCR7, with terminally differentiated effector memory CD45RA+ cells excluded. Germline V CDR1 and CDR2: SQVTM, ANQGSEA. The ends were cut back, 2 bases at V and 3 bases at J, with 4 bases in the middle. The CDR3 contains 11 residues. Investigators spread the genomic DNA of each subset evenly over several immunoSEQ plates. Sequenced by immunoSEQ multiplex PCR; TCRdb stores in-frame clones only, minus some. The sample contains hundreds of thousands of clones, about 91% of which appear only once.

Sequencing input: naive CD8+ T cells sorted from blood. The sequence was obtained from a man aged 25 to 40 in good health. The chain uses TRBV29-1 and TRBJ1-1; no definite D call. CDR3 loop: CSVEFDTEAFF. The CDR3 DNA reads TGCAGCGTTGAATTCGACACTGAAGCTTTCTTT.